This T cell receptor beta chain was identified during a study of T cells after yellow fever vaccination. Background on the study: It was SMART-Seq v4 Ultra Low Input that prepared the fractions with low cell numbers. Study results and limitations: A small share of clonotypes appeared in both CD4 and CD8 compartments.

This CDR3 spans 14 amino acids. In germline, CDR1 is MNHNY, CDR2 SVGAGI (reference sequence). V gave up 4 bases and J gave up 2 bases; unmatched junction bases: 5. As concerns this clonotype: Its antigen is not identified.

By 5'RACE template switching, TCR cDNA was produced, with a universal primer site and UMIs added in the process. TCRdb reprocessed the 5' RACE reads with MiXCR, giving one entry per CDR3 protein. The sample yields roughly 330,000 distinct CDR3 sequences, around 3.9% seen once. The chain has TRBV6-6 and TRBJ2-7; the match to TRBD1 covers 7 bases. The starting material was PBMCs, obtained 5 days after the yellow fever booster vaccination. This TCR was sampled from a man aged 18 to 29 who received the YFV17D yellow fever vaccine. The CDR3 is CASSFGQATYEQYV. CDR3 DNA: TGTGCCAGCAGTTTCGGACAGGCCACCTACGAGCAGTACGTC.